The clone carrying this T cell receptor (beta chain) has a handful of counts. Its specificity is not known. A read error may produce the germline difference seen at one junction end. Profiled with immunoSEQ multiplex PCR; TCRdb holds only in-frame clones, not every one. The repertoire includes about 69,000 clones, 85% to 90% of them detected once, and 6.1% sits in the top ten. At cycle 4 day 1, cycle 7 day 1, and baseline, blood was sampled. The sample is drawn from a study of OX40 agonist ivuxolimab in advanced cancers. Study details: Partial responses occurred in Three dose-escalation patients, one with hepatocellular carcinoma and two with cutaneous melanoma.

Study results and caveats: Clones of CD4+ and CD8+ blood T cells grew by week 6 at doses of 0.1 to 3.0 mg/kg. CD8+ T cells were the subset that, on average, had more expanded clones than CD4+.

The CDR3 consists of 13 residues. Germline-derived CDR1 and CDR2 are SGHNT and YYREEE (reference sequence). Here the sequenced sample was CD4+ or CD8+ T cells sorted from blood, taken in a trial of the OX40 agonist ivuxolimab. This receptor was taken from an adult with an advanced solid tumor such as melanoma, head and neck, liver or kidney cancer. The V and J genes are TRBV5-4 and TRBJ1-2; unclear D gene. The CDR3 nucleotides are TGTGCCAGCACCTATCTTCTCGGGCGGAGAAGGGCCTTC. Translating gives CASTYLLGRRRAF. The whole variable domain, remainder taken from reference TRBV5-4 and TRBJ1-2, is ETGVTQSPTHLIKTRGQQVTLRCSSQSGHNTVSWYQQALGQGPQFIFQYYREEENGRGNFPPRFSGLQFPNYSSELNVNALELDDSALYLCASTYLLGRRRAFGSGTRLTVV.